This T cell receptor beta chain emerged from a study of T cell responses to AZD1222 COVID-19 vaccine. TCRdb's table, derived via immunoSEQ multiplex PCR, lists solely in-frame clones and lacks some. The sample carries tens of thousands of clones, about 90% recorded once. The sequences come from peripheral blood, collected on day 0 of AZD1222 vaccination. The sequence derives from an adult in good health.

In DNA form, the CDR3 reads TGTGCCAGCAGTTACTCCCGGGACAGGAGCGCTGAAGCTTTCTTT. Its protein product is CASSYSRDRSAEAFF. V usage is TRBV6-6 and J usage is TRBJ1-1; 8 nucleotides match TRBD1. Germline CDR1 is MNHNY and CDR2 is SVGAGI (reference sequence). The CDR3 contains 15 residues. Trimming cost V 0 bases and J 6 bases; bases outside gene matches: 6.